The 16 T cell receptor beta chains below were found in one sample sequenced in a study of early T cells in non-severe SARS-CoV-2 infection. One entry per CDR3 protein results from TCRdb running MiXCR on the 5' RACE reads. Here the sample spans nearly 90,000 distinct CDR3 sequences, approximately 15% being singletons. What was sequenced was whole blood. Receptors originate from an adult who was a healthcare worker with PCR-confirmed SARS-CoV-2 infection or an uninfected control (not recorded which).

The V and J genes are TRBV30 and TRBJ2-3, with D tentatively TRBD2 (6 bases). From germline, CDR1 is GTSNPN and CDR2 SVGIG (reference sequence). The CDR3 spans 11 residues. Between the trimmed V and J ends, which lost 4 bases and 6 bases, there was a span of 8 bases. The CDR3 loop reads CAWNRGDTQYF. CDR3 sequence (DNA): TGTGCCTGGAATCGGGGGGATACGCAGTATTTT.

This clonotype was counted between two and nine times. The chain is built from TRBV6-5 and TRBJ2-5; possibly TRBD1 or TRBD2 for D (5 bases each). The CDR3 consists of 16 residues. V was shortened by 2 bases and J by 2 bases, with 15 bases between the two germline ends. Germline V gene data show CDR1 as MNHEY and CDR2 as SVGAGI. In DNA form, the CDR3 reads TGTGCCAGCAGTTACAGAGGGACCGCAATTCAAGAGACCCAGTACTTC. Amino acid sequence: CASSYRGTAIQETQYF.

The chain combines TRBV5-1 with TRBJ2-7; no clear D. This CDR3 comprises 12 residues. The germline gives CDR1 SGHRS, CDR2 YFSETQ. Deletions cut 4 bases from V and 3 bases from J, with 8 bases between. CDR3 region: CASSAPNYEQYF. The DNA for the CDR3 is TGCGCCAGCAGCGCTCCCAACTACGAGCAGTACTTC.

The chain has TRBV18 and TRBJ2-1; 8 positions match TRBD2. CDR1 is KGHSH and CDR2 is LQKENI in the germline V gene. The ends lost 3 bases at V and 0 bases at J; junction bases unmatched: 10. CDR3 length: 18 residues. CDR3 coding DNA: TGTGCCAGCTCACCCTACGGGGGCGGGAGGAGCTCCTACAATGAGCAGTTCTTC. Its translation: CASSPYGGGRSSYNEQFF.

The sample holds a few counts of this clonotype. The chain joins TRBV28 to TRBJ1-5, with unresolved D. Germline V gene sequence: CDR1 MDHEN, CDR2 SYDVKM. This CDR3 comprises 15 residues. With 1 base removed from V and 0 bases from J, the gap between germline ends came to 7 bases. Written as DNA, the CDR3 is TGTGCCAGCAGTTTATATCAGTATAGCAATCAGCCCCAGCATTTT. Encoded protein: CASSLYQYSNQPQHF. Full variable domain (remainder filled in from reference TRBV28 and TRBJ1-5): DVKVTQSSRYLVKRTGEKVFLECVQDMDHENMFWYRQDPGLGLRLIYFSYDVKMKEKGDIPEGYSVSREKKERFSLILESASTNQTSMYLCASSLYQYSNQPQHFGDGTRLSIL.

This chain links TRBV7-2 with TRBJ2-2; D might be TRBD2 (6 bases). This CDR3 has 16 residues. Germline V gives CDR1 SGHTA, CDR2 FQGNSA. Trimming shortened V by 7 bases and J by 0 bases, and 15 bases separated the two germline ends. CDR3 bases: TGTGCCAGCACCCAGAACCTAGCGTCGAACACCGGGGAGCTGTTTTTT. Translating it yields CASTQNLASNTGELFF.

The chain combines TRBV18 with TRBJ2-3; 7 nucleotides align to TRBD1. The CDR3 spans 17 residues. V lost 2 bases and J lost 5; bases outside the gene matches: 13. Germline CDR1 and CDR2: KGHSH and LQKENI. The CDR3 DNA sequence: TGTGCCAGCTCACCAGATTTGGGAAAGGGGGCCCAAGATACGCAGTATTTT. Translation: CASSPDLGKGAQDTQYF.

The chain uses TRBV18 and TRBJ2-4, with 8 bases that match TRBD1. From germline, CDR1 is KGHSH and CDR2 LQKENI. J was trimmed by 0 bases and V by 3 bases; bases with no gene match: 4. The CDR3 consists of 16 residues. The CDR3 sequence: CASSPPGQAAKNIQYF. CDR3 sequence (DNA): TGTGCCAGCTCACCCCCGGGACAGGCAGCCAAAAACATTCAGTACTTC. Full variable domain (missing parts from reference TRBV18 and TRBJ2-4): NAGVMQNPRHLVRRRGQEARLRCSPMKGHSHVYWYRQLPEEGLKFMVYLQKENIIDESGMPKERFSAEFPKEGPSILRIQQVVRGDSAAYFCASSPPGQAAKNIQYFGAGTRLSVL.

V usage is TRBV29-1 and J usage is TRBJ2-5, with 8 bases fitting TRBD1. The CDR3 covers 13 residues. With V trimmed by 7 bases and J by 1 base, 5 bases remained unmatched. The germline gives CDR1 SQVTM, CDR2 ANQGSEA. CDR3: CSATTGGQETQYF. The CDR3 DNA is TGCAGCGCAACTACAGGGGGCCAAGAGACCCAGTACTTC.

In this sample, this clonotype turned up a few times. V usage is TRBV7-2 and J usage is TRBJ2-4, with D maybe TRBD2 (6 bases). Germline CDR1 and CDR2: SGHTA and FQGNSA. The length of the CDR3 is 14 residues. With 0 bases removed from V and 7 bases from J, the gap between germline ends came to 10 bases. The CDR3 bases are TGTGCCAGCAGCTTAGCTATCCGGGGGAACATTCAGTACTTC. It specifies CASSLAIRGNIQYF.

This clonotype was observed a few times. The rearrangement links TRBV19 to TRBJ1-5; D is unclear. CDR1 is LNHDA, CDR2 SQIVND, per germline (reference sequence). Trimming took off 7 bases at V and 0 bases at J, with 13 bases between the two ends. The CDR3 has 15 residues. The CDR3 protein is CASKGQITSNQPQHF. DNA for the CDR3: TGTGCCAGTAAAGGGCAGATAACTAGCAATCAGCCCCAGCATTTT.

V is TRBV6-1 and J is TRBJ1-1; no firm D call. V lost 4 bases and J lost 5, with 8 bases in between. The CDR3 contains 12 residues. From germline, CDR1 is MNHNS and CDR2 SASEGT. The CDR3 sequence is CASSVGWTEAFF. Here the CDR3 DNA reads TGTGCCAGCAGTGTGGGGTGGACTGAAGCTTTCTTT.

V is TRBV27 and J is TRBJ1-5; 9 bases are a match to TRBD1. This CDR3 has 15 amino acids. Germline-derived CDR1 and CDR2 are MNHEY and SMNVEV (reference sequence). V shed 4 bases, J shed 6 bases, and the junction held 7 bases outside the gene matches. The CDR3 DNA sequence: TGTGCCAGCAGTTCCCCGGGACAGGGTAGTCAGCCCCAGCATTTT. Protein product: CASSSPGQGSQPQHF.

This clonotype was observed a few times. The chain joins TRBV4-1 to TRBJ2-7, with D unresolved. This CDR3 has 13 residues. Germline loops: CDR1 MGHRA, CDR2 YSYEKL. V lost 1 base and J 2 bases, leaving 6 bases between the germline ends. CDR3 DNA: TGCGCCAGCAGCCAAGGACCTGCCTACGAGCAGTACTTC. As protein: CASSQGPAYEQYF.

The gene calls are TRBV19 and TRBJ2-1; 10 bases map to TRBD2. The V and J ends lost 3 bases and 3 bases, in that order; junction bases with no gene match: 2. Germline-derived CDR1 and CDR2 are LNHDA and SQIVND (reference sequence). This CDR3 contains 15 residues. The CDR3 DNA follows: TGTGCCAGTAGTATGTCTAGCGGGGGCTACAATGAGCAGTTCTTC. It yields the protein CASSMSSGGYNEQFF.

The J gene is TRBJ2-1, the V gene TRBV24-1, with 16 nucleotides matching TRBD2. The germline gives CDR1 KGHDR, CDR2 SFDVKD. The trim removed 4 bases at V and 2 bases at J, leaving 10 bases unmatched. This CDR3 is built from 20 residues. The CDR3 nucleotides read TGTGCCACCAGTGACCCTGGGACAGGGACTAGCGGGAGGGCCTACAATGAGCAGTTCTTC. Its protein product is CATSDPGTGTSGRAYNEQFF.